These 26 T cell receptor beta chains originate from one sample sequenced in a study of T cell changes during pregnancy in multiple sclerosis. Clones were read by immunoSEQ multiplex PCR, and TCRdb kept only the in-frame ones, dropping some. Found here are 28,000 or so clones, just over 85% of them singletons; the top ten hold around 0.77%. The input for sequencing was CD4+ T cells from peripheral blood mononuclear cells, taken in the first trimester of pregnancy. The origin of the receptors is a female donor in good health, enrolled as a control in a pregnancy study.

The CDR3 DNA reads as TGTGCCTGGAGTGTACTGGGTCAGGGGTATGGCTACACCTTC. Translated, it gives CAWSVLGQGYGYTF. The V call is TRBV30, the J call TRBJ1-2; D possibly corresponds to TRBD1 (6 bases). V gave up 0 bases and J gave up 5 bases, with 13 bases separating them. CDR3 length: 14 amino acids. CDR1 is GTSNPN and CDR2 is SVGIG in the germline V gene (reference sequence).

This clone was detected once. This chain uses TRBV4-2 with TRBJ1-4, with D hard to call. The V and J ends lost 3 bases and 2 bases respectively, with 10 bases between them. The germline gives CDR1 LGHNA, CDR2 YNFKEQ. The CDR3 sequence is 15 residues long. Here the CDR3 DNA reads TGTGCCAGCAGCCAGGCCGGGGTTACTAATGAAAAACTGTTTTTT. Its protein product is CASSQAGVTNEKLFF.

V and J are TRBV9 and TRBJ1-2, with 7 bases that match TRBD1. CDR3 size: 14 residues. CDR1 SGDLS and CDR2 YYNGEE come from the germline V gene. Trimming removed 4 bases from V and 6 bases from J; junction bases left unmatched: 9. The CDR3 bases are TGTGCCAGCAGCTTAGGAGGGACAGCTGATGGCTACACCTTC. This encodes CASSLGGTADGYTF.

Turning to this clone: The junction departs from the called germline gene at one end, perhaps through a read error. For the CDR3, the DNA is TGTGCCAGCAGCTCCGGACTAGCGGGGAAAAGCATTCAGTACTTC. Translation gives CASSSGLAGKSIQYF. The gene calls are TRBV7-3 and TRBJ2-4; 12 nucleotides align to TRBD2. Germline V gene lookup returns CDR1 SGHTA and CDR2 FQGTGA. This CDR3 has 15 amino acids.

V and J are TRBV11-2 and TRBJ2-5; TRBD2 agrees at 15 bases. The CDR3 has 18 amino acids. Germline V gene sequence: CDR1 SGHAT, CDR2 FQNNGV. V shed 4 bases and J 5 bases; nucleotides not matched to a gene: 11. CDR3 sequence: CASSSPWTSGGVLETQYF. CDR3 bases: TGTGCCAGCAGCTCTCCGTGGACTAGCGGGGGGGTTCTGGAGACCCAGTACTTC.

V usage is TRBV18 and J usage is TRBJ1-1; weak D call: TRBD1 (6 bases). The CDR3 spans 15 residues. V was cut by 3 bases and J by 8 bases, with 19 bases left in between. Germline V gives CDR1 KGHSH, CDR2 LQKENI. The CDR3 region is CASSPEQGVHLEAFF. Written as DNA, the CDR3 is TGTGCCAGCTCACCTGAACAGGGAGTCCATCTCGAAGCTTTCTTT.

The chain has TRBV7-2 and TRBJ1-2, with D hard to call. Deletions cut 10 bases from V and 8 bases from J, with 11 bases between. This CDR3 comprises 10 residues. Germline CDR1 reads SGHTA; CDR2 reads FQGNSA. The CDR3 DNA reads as TGTGCCATCGGCGGTAGCGGCTACACCTTC. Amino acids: CAIGGSGYTF.

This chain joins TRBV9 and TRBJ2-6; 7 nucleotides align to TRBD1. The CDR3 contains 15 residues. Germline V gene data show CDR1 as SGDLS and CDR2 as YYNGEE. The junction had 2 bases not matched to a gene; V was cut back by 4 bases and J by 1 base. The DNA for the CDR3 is TGTGCCAGCAGCTCACAGGGGTCTGGGGCCAACGTCCTGACTTTC. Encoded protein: CASSSQGSGANVLTF.

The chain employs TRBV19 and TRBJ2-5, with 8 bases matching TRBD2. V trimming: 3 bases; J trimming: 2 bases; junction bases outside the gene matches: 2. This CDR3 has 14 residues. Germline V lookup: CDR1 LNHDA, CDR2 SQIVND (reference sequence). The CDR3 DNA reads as TGTGCCAGTAGTATCGGGGGGGGACAAGAGACCCAGTACTTC. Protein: CASSIGGGQETQYF.

Here the CDR3 reads CASSLRQGARTGELFF. In nucleotides, the CDR3 is TGCGCCAGCAGCTTGAGACAGGGGGCGCGGACCGGGGAGCTGTTTTTT. V and J are TRBV5-1 and TRBJ2-2; 10 bases align to TRBD1. This CDR3 is built from 16 residues. With 1 base clipped from V and 5 bases from J, the junction kept 5 bases outside the gene matches. Per the germline V gene, CDR1 is SGHRS and CDR2 is YFSETQ.

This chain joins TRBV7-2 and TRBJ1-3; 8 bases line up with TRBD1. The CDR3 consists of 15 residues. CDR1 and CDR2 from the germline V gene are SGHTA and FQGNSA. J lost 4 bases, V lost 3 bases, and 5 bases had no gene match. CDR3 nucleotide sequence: TGTGCCAGCAGCTTCGCAGGGGGCACGGGAAACACCATATATTTT. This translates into CASSFAGGTGNTIYF.

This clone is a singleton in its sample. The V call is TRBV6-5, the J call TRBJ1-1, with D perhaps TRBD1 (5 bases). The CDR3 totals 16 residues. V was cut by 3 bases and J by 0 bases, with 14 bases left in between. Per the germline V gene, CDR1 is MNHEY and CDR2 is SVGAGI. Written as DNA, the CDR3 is TGTGCCAGCAGTTATGGTCTGGGGGGGGTGAACACTGAAGCTTTCTTT. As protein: CASSYGLGGVNTEAFF.

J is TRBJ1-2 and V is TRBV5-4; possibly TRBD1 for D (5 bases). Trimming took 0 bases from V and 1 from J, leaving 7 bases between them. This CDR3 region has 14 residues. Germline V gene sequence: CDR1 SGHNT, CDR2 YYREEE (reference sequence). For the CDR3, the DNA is TGTGCCAGCAGCTTGGTAGGGGATAACTATGGCTACACCTTC. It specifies CASSLVGDNYGYTF.

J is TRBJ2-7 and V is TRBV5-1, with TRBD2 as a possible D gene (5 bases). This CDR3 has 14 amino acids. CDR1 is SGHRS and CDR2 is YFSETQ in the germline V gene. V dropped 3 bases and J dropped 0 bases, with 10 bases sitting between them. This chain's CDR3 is CASSSTGFSYEQYF. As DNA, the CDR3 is TGCGCCAGCAGCTCGACGGGATTCTCCTACGAGCAGTACTTC.

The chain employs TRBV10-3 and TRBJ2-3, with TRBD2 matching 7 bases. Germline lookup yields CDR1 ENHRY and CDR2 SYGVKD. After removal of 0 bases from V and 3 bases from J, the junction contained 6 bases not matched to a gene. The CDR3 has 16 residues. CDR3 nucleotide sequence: TGTGCCATCAGTGAGTCGCAGGGTAGCGGGACAGATACGCAGTATTTT. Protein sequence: CAISESQGSGTDTQYF.

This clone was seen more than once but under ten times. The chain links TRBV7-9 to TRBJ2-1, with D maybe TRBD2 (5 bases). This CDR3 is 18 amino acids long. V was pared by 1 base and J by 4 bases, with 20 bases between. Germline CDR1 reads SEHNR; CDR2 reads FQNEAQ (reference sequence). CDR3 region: CASSLVDGVDSVYNEQFF. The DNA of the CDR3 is TGTGCCAGCAGCTTAGTTGACGGGGTGGACTCCGTTTACAATGAGCAGTTCTTC.

This chain's CDR3 is CASSPSGVTYNEQFF. The CDR3 region has the DNA TGTGCCAGCAGCCCTAGCGGGGTGACGTACAATGAGCAGTTCTTC. The chain carries TRBV2 and TRBJ2-1, with 9 bases aligning to TRBD2. Germline loops: CDR1 SNHLY, CDR2 FYNNEI. The V segment lost 6 bases and the J segment 4 bases; nucleotides outside the gene matches: 7. This CDR3 contains 15 residues.

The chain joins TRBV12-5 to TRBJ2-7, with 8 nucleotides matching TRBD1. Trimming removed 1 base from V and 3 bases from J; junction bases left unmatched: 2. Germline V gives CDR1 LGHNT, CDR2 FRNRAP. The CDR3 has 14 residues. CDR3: CASGLGTGYYEQYF. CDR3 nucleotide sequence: TGTGCTAGTGGTTTGGGGACAGGGTACTACGAGCAGTACTTC.

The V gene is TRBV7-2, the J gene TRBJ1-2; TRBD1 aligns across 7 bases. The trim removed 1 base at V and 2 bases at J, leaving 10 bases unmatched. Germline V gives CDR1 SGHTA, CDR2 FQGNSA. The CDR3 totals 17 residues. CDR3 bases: TGTGCCAGCAGCTTAGATCCATGGGGCAGGGGGAACTATGGCTACACCTTC. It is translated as CASSLDPWGRGNYGYTF.

CDR3 loop: CASSKSFLGGMNTEAFF. The CDR3 coding sequence is TGTGCCAGCAGCAAAAGTTTTTTAGGGGGTATGAACACTGAAGCTTTCTTT. The chain joins TRBV11-1 to TRBJ1-1; a possible D gene is TRBD1 (6 bases). Per germline, CDR1 SGHAT and CDR2 FQDESV (reference sequence). V lost 5 bases, J lost 0 bases, and 19 bases lay in between. The CDR3 covers 17 residues.

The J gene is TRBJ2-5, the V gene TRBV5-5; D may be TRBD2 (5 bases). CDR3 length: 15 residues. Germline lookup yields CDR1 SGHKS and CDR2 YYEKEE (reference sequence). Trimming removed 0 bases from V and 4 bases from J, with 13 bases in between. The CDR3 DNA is TGTGCCAGCAGCTTGGTTTCGGGGAGTTTAGAGACCCAGTACTTC. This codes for CASSLVSGSLETQYF.

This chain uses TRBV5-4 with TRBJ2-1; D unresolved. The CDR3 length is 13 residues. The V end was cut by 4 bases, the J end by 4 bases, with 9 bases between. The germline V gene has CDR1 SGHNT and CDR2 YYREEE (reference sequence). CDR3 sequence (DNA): TGTGCCAGCAGCCTACCTAGTTACAATGAGCAGTTCTTC. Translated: CASSLPSYNEQFF.

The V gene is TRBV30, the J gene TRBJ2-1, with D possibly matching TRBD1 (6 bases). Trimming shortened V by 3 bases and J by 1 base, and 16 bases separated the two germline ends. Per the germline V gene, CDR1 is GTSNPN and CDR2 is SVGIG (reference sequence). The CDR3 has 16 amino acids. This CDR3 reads CAWSRGPLGSYNEQFF. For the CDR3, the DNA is TGTGCCTGGAGCAGGGGCCCTCTGGGATCCTACAATGAGCAGTTCTTC.

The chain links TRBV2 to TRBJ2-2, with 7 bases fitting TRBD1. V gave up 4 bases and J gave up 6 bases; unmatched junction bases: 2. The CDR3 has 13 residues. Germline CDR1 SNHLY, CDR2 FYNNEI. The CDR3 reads CASSGQGAGELFF. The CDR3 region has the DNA TGTGCCAGCAGTGGTCAGGGGGCCGGGGAGCTGTTTTTT. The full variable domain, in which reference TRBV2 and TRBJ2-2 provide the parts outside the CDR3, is EPEVTQTPSHQVTQMGQEVILRCVPISNHLYFYWYRQILGQKVEFLVSFYNNEISEKSEIFDDQFSVERPDGSNFTLKIRSTKLEDSAMYFCASSGQGAGELFFGEGSRLTVL.

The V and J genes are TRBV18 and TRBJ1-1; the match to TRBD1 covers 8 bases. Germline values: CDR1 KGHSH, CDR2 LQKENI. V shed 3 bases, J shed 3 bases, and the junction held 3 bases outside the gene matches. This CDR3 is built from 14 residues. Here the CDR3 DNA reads TGTGCCAGCTCACCCACAGGGGGAGACACTGAAGCTTTCTTT. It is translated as CASSPTGGDTEAFF.

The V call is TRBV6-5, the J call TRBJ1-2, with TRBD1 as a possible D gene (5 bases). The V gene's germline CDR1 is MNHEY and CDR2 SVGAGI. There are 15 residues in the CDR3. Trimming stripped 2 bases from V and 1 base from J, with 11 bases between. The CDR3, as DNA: TGTGCCAGCAGTTACCGTACAGGCGTTAACTATGGCTACACCTTC. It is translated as CASSYRTGVNYGYTF.